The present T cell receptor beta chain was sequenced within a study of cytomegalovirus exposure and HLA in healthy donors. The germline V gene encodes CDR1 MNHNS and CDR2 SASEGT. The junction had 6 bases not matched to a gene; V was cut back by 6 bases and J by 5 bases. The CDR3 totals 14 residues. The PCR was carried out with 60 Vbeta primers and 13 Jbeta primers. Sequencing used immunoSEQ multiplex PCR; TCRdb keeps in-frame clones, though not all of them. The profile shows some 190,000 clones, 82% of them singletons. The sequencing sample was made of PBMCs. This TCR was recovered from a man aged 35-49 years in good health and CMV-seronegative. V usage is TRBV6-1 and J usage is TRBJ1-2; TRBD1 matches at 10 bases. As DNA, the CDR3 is TGTGCCAGCAGGGATGGGACAGGGGTTTATGGCTACACCTTC. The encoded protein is CASRDGTGVYGYTF.